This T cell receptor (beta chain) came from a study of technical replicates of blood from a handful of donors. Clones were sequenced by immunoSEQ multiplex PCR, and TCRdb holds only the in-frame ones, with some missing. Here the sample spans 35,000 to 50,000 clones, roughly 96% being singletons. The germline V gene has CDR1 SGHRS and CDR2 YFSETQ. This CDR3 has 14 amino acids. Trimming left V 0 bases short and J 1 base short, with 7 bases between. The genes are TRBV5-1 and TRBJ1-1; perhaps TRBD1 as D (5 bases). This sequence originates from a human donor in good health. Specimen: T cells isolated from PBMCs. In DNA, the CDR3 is TGCGCCAGCAGCTTGGCCGGGGGGAACACTGAAGCTTTCTTT. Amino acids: CASSLAGGNTEAFF.